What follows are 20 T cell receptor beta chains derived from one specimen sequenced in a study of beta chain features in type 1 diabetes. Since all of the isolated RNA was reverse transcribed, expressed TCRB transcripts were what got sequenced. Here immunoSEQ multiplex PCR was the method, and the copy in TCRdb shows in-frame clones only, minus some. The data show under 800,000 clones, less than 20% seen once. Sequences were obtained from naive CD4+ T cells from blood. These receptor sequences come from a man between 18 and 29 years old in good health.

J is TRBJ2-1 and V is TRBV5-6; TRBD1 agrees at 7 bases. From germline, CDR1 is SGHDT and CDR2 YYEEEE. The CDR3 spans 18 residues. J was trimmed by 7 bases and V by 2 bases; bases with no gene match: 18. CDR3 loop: CASSLVTGALPWGNEQFF. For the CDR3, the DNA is TGTGCCAGCAGCTTAGTAACAGGGGCGCTTCCGTGGGGGAATGAGCAGTTCTTC. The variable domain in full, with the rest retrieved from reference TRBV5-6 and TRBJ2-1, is DAGVTQSPTHLIKTRGQQVTLRCSPKSGHDTVSWYQQALGQGPQFIFQYYEEEERQRGNFPDRFSGHQFPNYSSELNVNALLLGDSALYLCASSLVTGALPWGNEQFFGPGTRLTVL.

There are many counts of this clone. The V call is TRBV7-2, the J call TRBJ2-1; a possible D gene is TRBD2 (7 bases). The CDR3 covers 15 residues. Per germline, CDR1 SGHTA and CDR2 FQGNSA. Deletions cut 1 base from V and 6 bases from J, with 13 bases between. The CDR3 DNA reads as TGTGCCAGCAGCTTAGTGGGGGGGCCCCCCAATGAGCAGTTCTTC. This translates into CASSLVGGPPNEQFF.

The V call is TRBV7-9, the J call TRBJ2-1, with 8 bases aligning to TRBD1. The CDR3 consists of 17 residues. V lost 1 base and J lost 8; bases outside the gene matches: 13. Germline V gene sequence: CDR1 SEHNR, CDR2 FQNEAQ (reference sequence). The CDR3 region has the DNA TGTGCCAGCAGCTTAGTCGTCCAGGACAGGGTCGCATATGAGCAGTTCTTC. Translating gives CASSLVVQDRVAYEQFF.

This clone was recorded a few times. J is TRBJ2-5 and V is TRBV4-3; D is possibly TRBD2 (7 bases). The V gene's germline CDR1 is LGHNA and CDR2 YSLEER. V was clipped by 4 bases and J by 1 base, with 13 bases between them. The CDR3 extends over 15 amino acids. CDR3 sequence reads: CASSREGGVQETQYF. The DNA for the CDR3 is TGCGCCAGCAGCCGCGAAGGGGGGGTCCAAGAGACCCAGTACTTC.

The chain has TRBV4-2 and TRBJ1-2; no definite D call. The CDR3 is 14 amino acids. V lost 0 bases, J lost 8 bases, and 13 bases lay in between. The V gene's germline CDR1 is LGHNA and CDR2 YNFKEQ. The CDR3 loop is CASSQDSGPGGYTF. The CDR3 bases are TGTGCCAGCAGCCAAGATTCGGGTCCCGGGGGCTACACCTTC.

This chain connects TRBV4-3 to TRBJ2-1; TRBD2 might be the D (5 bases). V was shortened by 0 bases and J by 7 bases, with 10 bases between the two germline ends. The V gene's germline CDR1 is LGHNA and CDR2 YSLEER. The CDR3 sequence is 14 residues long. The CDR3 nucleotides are TGCGCCAGCAGCCAAGATAACGGGGTAAATGAGCAGTTCTTC. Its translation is CASSQDNGVNEQFF.

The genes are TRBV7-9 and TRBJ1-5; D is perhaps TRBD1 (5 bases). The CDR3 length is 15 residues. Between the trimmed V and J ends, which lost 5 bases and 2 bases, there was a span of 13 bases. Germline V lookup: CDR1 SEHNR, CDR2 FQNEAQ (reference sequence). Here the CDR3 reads CASSPTGDRNQPQHF. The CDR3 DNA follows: TGTGCCAGCAGCCCGACCGGGGACCGCAATCAGCCCCAGCATTTT.

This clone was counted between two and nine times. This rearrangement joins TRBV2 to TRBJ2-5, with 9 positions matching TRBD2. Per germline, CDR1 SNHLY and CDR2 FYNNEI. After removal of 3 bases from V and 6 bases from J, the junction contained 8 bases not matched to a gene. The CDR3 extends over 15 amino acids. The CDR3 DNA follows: TGTGCCAGCAGTGACTTCAGCGGGAGGCAGAAGACCCAGTACTTC. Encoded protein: CASSDFSGRQKTQYF.

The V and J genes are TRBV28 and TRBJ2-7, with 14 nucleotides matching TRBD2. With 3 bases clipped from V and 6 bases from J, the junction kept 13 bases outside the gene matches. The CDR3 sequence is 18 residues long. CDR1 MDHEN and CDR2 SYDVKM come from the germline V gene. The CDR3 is CASSFSKPGLAGDSEQYF. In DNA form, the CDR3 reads TGTGCCAGCAGTTTTTCCAAACCGGGACTAGCGGGAGATTCCGAGCAGTACTTC.

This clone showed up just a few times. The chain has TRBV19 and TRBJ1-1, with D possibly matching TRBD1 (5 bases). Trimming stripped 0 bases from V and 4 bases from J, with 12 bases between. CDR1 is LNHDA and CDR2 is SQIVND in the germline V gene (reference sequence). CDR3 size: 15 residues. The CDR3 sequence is CASSIDWQGRTEAFF. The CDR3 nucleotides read TGTGCCAGTAGTATAGATTGGCAGGGTCGCACTGAAGCTTTCTTT.

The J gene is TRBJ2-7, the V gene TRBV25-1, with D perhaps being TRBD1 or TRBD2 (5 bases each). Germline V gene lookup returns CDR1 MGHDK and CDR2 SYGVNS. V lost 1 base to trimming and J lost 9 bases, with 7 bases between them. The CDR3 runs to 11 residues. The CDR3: CASSEWGMQYF. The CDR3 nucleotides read TGTGCCAGCAGTGAATGGGGGATGCAGTACTTC.

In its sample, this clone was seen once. Written as DNA, the CDR3 is TGTGCCAGCAGCTTATCGGACAGGTTCTCACCCCTCCACTTT. This gives the protein CASSLSDRFSPLHF. The chain is built from TRBV7-3 and TRBJ1-6, with 7 bases lining up with TRBD1. The junction had 5 bases not matched to a gene; V was cut back by 2 bases and J by 10 bases. This CDR3 spans 14 amino acids. Germline V CDR1 and CDR2: SGHTA, FQGTGA.

Here the CDR3 reads CASSLRTSGSPQYF. The CDR3 bases are TGTGCCAGCAGCCTACGGACTAGCGGGTCCCCTCAGTATTTT. The V gene is TRBV7-2, the J gene TRBJ2-3; TRBD2 matches 11 bases. CDR3 length equals 14 residues. Germline V CDR1 and CDR2: SGHTA, FQGNSA. V lost 5 bases, J lost 12 bases, and 10 bases stayed unmatched.

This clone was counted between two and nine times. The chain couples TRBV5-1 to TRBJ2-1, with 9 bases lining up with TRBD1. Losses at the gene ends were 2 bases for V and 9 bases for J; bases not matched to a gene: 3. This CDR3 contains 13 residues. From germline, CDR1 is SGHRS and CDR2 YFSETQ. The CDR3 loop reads CASSLQGAGEQFF. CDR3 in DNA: TGCGCCAGCAGCTTACAGGGGGCGGGTGAGCAGTTCTTC.

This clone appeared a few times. CDR3 sequence reads: CAWGRRLAKNIQYF. Written as DNA, the CDR3 is TGTGCCTGGGGGAGGCGACTAGCCAAAAACATTCAGTACTTC. The chain carries TRBV30 and TRBJ2-4; D is possibly TRBD2 (6 bases). Germline CDR1 and CDR2: GTSNPN and SVGIG (reference sequence). The CDR3 is 14 residues long. The V and J ends lost 5 bases and 0 bases respectively, with 11 bases between them. The entire variable domain, with the rest obtained from reference TRBV30 and TRBJ2-4, is as follows: SQTIHQWPATLVQPVGSPLSLECTVEGTSNPNLYWYRQAAGRGLQLLFYSVGIGQISSEVPQNLSASRPQDRQFILSSKKLLLSDSGFYLCAWGRRLAKNIQYFGAGTRLSVL.

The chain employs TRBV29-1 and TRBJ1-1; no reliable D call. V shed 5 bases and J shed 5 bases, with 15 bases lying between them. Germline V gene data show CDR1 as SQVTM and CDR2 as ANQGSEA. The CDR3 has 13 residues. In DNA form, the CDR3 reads TGCAGCGTTAGCCTACGGCTTGGGACTGAAGCTTTCTTT. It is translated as CSVSLRLGTEAFF.

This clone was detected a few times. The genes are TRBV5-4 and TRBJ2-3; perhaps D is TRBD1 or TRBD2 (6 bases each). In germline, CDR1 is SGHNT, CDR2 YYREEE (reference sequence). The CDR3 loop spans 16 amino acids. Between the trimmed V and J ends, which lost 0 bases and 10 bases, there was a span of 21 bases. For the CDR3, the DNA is TGTGCCAGCAGCTTGGGGTCCCTACGGGGGCCGTCCCCGCAGTATTTT. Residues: CASSLGSLRGPSPQYF.

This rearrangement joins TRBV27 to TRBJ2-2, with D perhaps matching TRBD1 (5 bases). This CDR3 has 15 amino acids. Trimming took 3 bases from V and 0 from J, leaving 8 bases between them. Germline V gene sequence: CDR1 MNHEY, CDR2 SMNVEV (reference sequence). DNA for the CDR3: TGTGCCAGCAGTTTGGGCAGGGCGAACACCGGGGAGCTGTTTTTT. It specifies CASSLGRANTGELFF.

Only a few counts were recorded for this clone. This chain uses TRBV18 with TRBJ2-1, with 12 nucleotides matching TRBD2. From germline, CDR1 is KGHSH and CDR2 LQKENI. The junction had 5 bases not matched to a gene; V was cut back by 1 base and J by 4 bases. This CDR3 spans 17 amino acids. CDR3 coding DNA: TGTGCCAGCTCACCACGAACTAGCGGGAGGTCTTACAATGAGCAGTTCTTC. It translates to CASSPRTSGRSYNEQFF.

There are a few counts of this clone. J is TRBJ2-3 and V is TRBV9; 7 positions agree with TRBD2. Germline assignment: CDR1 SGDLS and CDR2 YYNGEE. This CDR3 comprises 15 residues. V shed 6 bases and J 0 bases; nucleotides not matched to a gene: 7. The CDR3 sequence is CASTRGGTSTDTQYF. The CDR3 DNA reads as TGTGCCAGCACCCGCGGGGGAACTAGCACAGATACGCAGTATTTT.